These 25 T cell receptor beta chains share one sample of origin, sequenced in a study of blood T cell repertoires in COVID-19. Profiling relied on immunoSEQ multiplex PCR, and the TCRdb table lists in-frame clones only, not all of them. The data show 130,000 or so clones, around 81% seen once. Sequencing used peripheral blood. These receptors originate from a woman aged 55-70 years with active or convalescent COVID-19.

The chain couples TRBV6-2 or TRBV6-3 to TRBJ1-1; TRBD1 might be the D (5 bases). The ends were cut back, 2 bases at V and 0 bases at J, with 13 bases in the middle. CDR1 is MNHEY and CDR2 is SVGEGT in the germline V gene. The CDR3 contains 16 residues. CDR3 in DNA: TGTGCCAGCAGTTACGCGACAGCTAATTTGAACACTGAAGCTTTCTTT. Its protein is CASSYATANLNTEAFF.

This chain uses TRBV19 with TRBJ2-1; 12 nucleotides line up with TRBD2. J gave up 15 bases and V 3 bases, and 12 bases lay outside the gene matches. CDR1 LNHDA and CDR2 SQIVND come from the germline V gene (reference sequence). The CDR3 has 15 residues. DNA for the CDR3: TGTGCCAGTAGTATGGAGACTAGCGGGAGAGAAGGGCGGTTCTTC. Protein product: CASSMETSGREGRFF.

This rearrangement joins TRBV10-2 to TRBJ1-1; D might be TRBD1 (6 bases). The CDR3 length is 12 residues. Germline CDR1 is WSHSY and CDR2 is SAAADI. Trimming stripped 4 bases from V and 9 bases from J, with 12 bases between. CDR3 protein: CASSVTRGKAFF. The CDR3 DNA is TGCGCCAGCAGTGTCACAAGGGGGAAAGCTTTCTTT.

This clone has only a few counts. V and J are TRBV5-4 and TRBJ1-4; no reliable D call. Germline V gives CDR1 SGHNT, CDR2 YYREEE (reference sequence). The V and J ends lost 4 bases and 4 bases respectively, with 5 bases between them. The CDR3 runs to 12 residues. The CDR3, as DNA: TGTGCCAGCAGCCGGGGTAATGAAAAACTGTTTTTT. Translating gives CASSRGNEKLFF.

This chain joins TRBV24-1 and TRBJ2-3, with TRBD1 matching 7 bases. V shed 8 bases and J 4 bases; nucleotides not matched to a gene: 5. CDR3 length: 13 amino acids. In germline, CDR1 is KGHDR, CDR2 SFDVKD. CDR3 in DNA: TGTGCCACCAAGTCGACAGGGTCAGATACGCAGTATTTT. Translation: CATKSTGSDTQYF.

The genes are TRBV19 and TRBJ1-5; possibly TRBD1 for D (5 bases). The CDR3 has 14 amino acids. The germline CDR1 and CDR2 sequences are LNHDA and SQIVND (reference sequence). Trimming took 3 bases from V and 3 from J, leaving 9 bases between them. The CDR3 DNA follows: TGTGCCAGTAGTATTCAGGGAAACAATCAGCCCCAGCATTTT. It yields the protein CASSIQGNNQPQHF.

The chain links TRBV28 to TRBJ2-4; 10 bases agree with TRBD1. V trimming: 6 bases; J trimming: 1 base; junction bases outside the gene matches: 21. CDR3 length: 21 amino acids. CDR1 MDHEN and CDR2 SYDVKM come from the germline V gene. The CDR3 sequence: CASRRRDRGGQRGTAKNIQYF. The CDR3 DNA follows: TGTGCCAGCAGGAGGCGGGACAGGGGTGGACAGCGTGGAACGGCCAAAAACATTCAGTACTTC. Full variable domain (outside the CDR3, taken from reference TRBV28 and TRBJ2-4): DVKVTQSSRYLVKRTGEKVFLECVQDMDHENMFWYRQDPGLGLRLIYFSYDVKMKEKGDIPEGYSVSREKKERFSLILESASTNQTSMYLCASRRRDRGGQRGTAKNIQYFGAGTRLSVL.

This clone has more than one count but fewer than ten. The rearrangement joins TRBV18 to TRBJ1-1, with 9 nucleotides matching TRBD1. CDR3 length: 13 amino acids. Looked up from germline, CDR1 is KGHSH and CDR2 is LQKENI. The V and J ends lost 5 bases and 7 bases, in that order; junction bases with no gene match: 5. The CDR3 DNA follows: TGTGCCAGCTCATACGGGACAGGGTTTGAAGCTTTCTTT. Translated, it gives CASSYGTGFEAFF.

The chain links TRBV6-5 to TRBJ2-5; D gene ambiguous. V was clipped by 4 bases and J by 4 bases, with 16 bases between them. CDR3 length equals 15 residues. CDR1 is MNHEY, CDR2 SVGAGI, per germline. Here the CDR3 reads CASSSTDSQRETQYF. DNA of the CDR3: TGTGCCAGCAGTTCCACGGATTCCCAGCGAGAGACCCAGTACTTC.

The sample holds one count of this clone. J is TRBJ1-5 and V is TRBV7-9; the D gene is possibly TRBD1 (5 bases). CDR1 is SEHNR, CDR2 FQNEAQ, per germline (reference sequence). This CDR3 comprises 15 residues. Deletions cut 1 base from V and 5 bases from J, with 12 bases between. The CDR3 bases are TGTGCCAGCAGCTTAGTCGGGGGGTTTGATCAGCCCCAGCATTTT. It yields the protein CASSLVGGFDQPQHF. The complete variable domain, with remaining parts taken from reference TRBV7-9 and TRBJ1-5, reads DTGVSQNPRHKITKRGQNVTFRCDPISEHNRLYWYRQTLGQGPEFLTYFQNEAQLEKSRLLSDRFSAERPKGSFSTLEIQRTEQGDSAMYLCASSLVGGFDQPQHFGDGTRLSIL.

The chain recombines TRBV6-5 with TRBJ1-1, with D unclear. Germline CDR1 is MNHEY and CDR2 is SVGAGI. V was shortened by 8 bases and J by 5 bases, with 12 bases between the two germline ends. This CDR3 has 12 residues. The CDR3 is CASLPAGTEAFF. Written as DNA, the CDR3 is TGTGCCAGCCTACCCGCGGGGACTGAAGCTTTCTTT.

This sequence joins TRBV4-1 and TRBJ2-7; the match to TRBD1 covers 7 bases. CDR1 MGHRA and CDR2 YSYEKL come from the germline V gene. V lost 3 bases, J lost 4 bases, and 12 bases stayed unmatched. The length of the CDR3 is 16 residues. The CDR3 DNA is TGCGCCAGCAGCCAGGGACAGCAAGGGGGATATTACGAGCAGTACTTC. It is translated as CASSQGQQGGYYEQYF.

This CDR3 reads CASSVGTSTGELFF. CDR3 nucleotide sequence: TGTGCCAGCAGCGTAGGCACATCCACCGGGGAGCTGTTTTTT. V and J are TRBV9 and TRBJ2-2; D unresolved. Germline V gene lookup returns CDR1 SGDLS and CDR2 YYNGEE. The CDR3 contains 14 residues. V was shortened by 0 bases and J by 4 bases, with 7 bases between the two germline ends.

V gene TRBV6-5 combines with J gene TRBJ1-4; TRBD1 aligns across 7 bases. Germline assignment: CDR1 MNHEY and CDR2 SVGAGI. CDR3 length: 14 residues. The V gene end was trimmed by 6 bases and the J gene end by 5 bases; junction bases not matched to a gene: 6. The CDR3 DNA reads TGTGCCAGCAGCCCGGGACAGAGGAATGAAAAACTGTTTTTT. Translated: CASSPGQRNEKLFF.

CDR3 region: CASSYSAGGEAFF. CDR3 nucleotides: TGTGCCAGCAGTTACTCAGCGGGGGGCGAAGCTTTCTTT. The chain carries TRBV6-6 and TRBJ1-1; the D gene is possibly TRBD1 (6 bases). CDR3 size: 13 residues. Germline values: CDR1 MNHNY, CDR2 SVGAGI (reference sequence). Trimming removed 0 bases at V and 8 bases at J, with 10 bases between.

The sample holds one count of this clone. The V and J genes are TRBV10-3 and TRBJ2-7, with D possibly being TRBD2 (5 bases). Germline CDR1 and CDR2: ENHRY and SYGVKD. The CDR3 has 13 residues. Trimming cost V 10 bases and J 3 bases, with 16 bases left between them. The CDR3 sequence is CATNVNGGYEQYV. CDR3 DNA: TGTGCCACGAATGTGAACGGAGGCTACGAGCAGTACGTC.

CDR3 in amino acids: CASSFGGGPDTQYF. As DNA, the CDR3 is TGTGCCAGCAGCTTCGGTGGGGGCCCAGATACGCAGTATTTT. The chain is built from TRBV7-2 and TRBJ2-3, with D possibly TRBD1 on 6 matching bases. CDR3 length: 14 residues. Trimming stripped 3 bases from V and 4 bases from J, with 11 bases between. Looked up from germline, CDR1 is SGHTA and CDR2 is FQGNSA.

The chain carries TRBV5-1 and TRBJ1-1; 7 bases are a match to TRBD1. V shed 0 bases, J shed 1 base, and the junction held 12 bases outside the gene matches. The CDR3 contains 18 residues. CDR1 is SGHRS, CDR2 YFSETQ, per germline. This chain's CDR3 is CASSLEEGALLRNTEAFF. CDR3 DNA: TGCGCCAGCAGCTTGGAAGAGGGGGCGCTTCTTCGGAACACTGAAGCTTTCTTT. Full variable domain (missing parts from reference TRBV5-1 and TRBJ1-1): KAGVTQTPRYLIKTRGQQVTLSCSPISGHRSVSWYQQTPGQGLQFLFEYFSETQRNKGNFPGRFSGRQFSNSRSEMNVSTLELGDSALYLCASSLEEGALLRNTEAFFGQGTRLTVV.

This clone came up a few times. The genes are TRBV19 and TRBJ2-1; TRBD2 agrees at 13 bases. Germline CDR1 and CDR2: LNHDA and SQIVND (reference sequence). V shed 3 bases, J shed 4 bases, and the junction held 3 bases outside the gene matches. The CDR3 totals 16 residues. The CDR3 sequence is CASSMRTSGRYNEQFF. CDR3 sequence (DNA): TGTGCCAGTAGTATGCGGACTAGCGGGAGATACAATGAGCAGTTCTTC.

This chain connects TRBV28 to TRBJ1-2; D ambiguous. This CDR3 is 13 amino acids long. The ends were cut back, 7 bases at V and 3 bases at J, with 12 bases in the middle. Per the germline V gene, CDR1 is MDHEN and CDR2 is SYDVKM. CDR3 sequence reads: CASKVPRHYGYTF. DNA of the CDR3: TGTGCCAGCAAGGTCCCGAGGCACTATGGCTACACCTTC.

This chain joins TRBV5-4 and TRBJ1-1; unclear D gene. V was pared by 0 bases and J by 1 base, with 7 bases between. Germline values: CDR1 SGHNT, CDR2 YYREEE (reference sequence). The CDR3 extends over 14 amino acids. In DNA form, the CDR3 reads TGTGCCAGCAGCTTGGCGGGGAGGAACACTGAAGCTTTCTTT. This sequence encodes CASSLAGRNTEAFF.

V and J are TRBV9 and TRBJ2-1; D unclear. CDR3 length equals 13 residues. V was shortened by 8 bases and J by 7 bases, with 16 bases between the two germline ends. Per the germline V gene, CDR1 is SGDLS and CDR2 is YYNGEE. CDR3 DNA: TGTGCCAGTCGGCGGTTTGGAGAAAATGAGCAGTTCTTC. It codes for CASRRFGENEQFF.

This clone was observed a single time. The chain links TRBV18 to TRBJ2-5; 9 bases are a match to TRBD1. Trimming removed 3 bases from V and 5 bases from J; junction bases left unmatched: 4. The CDR3 runs 14 residues. The germline V gene encodes CDR1 KGHSH and CDR2 LQKENI. The CDR3, as DNA: TGTGCCAGCTCACCCAACAGGGGGCAGGAGACCCAGTACTTC. Translating gives CASSPNRGQETQYF.

The chain recombines TRBV2 with TRBJ1-1; weak D call: TRBD1 (6 bases). V was clipped by 6 bases and J by 1 base, with 9 bases between them. This CDR3 spans 13 amino acids. Looked up from germline, CDR1 is SNHLY and CDR2 is FYNNEI. CDR3 residues: CASRPQGNTEAFF. CDR3 DNA: TGTGCCAGCAGGCCACAGGGGAACACTGAAGCTTTCTTT.

For the CDR3, the DNA is TGTGCCAGCAGCCGGGACAACACAGATACGCAGTATTTT. Translation gives CASSRDNTDTQYF. The chain recombines TRBV7-7 with TRBJ2-3, with D tentatively TRBD1 (6 bases). The CDR3 spans 13 residues. V gave up 5 bases and J gave up 2 bases, with 8 bases separating them. Per germline, CDR1 SSHAT and CDR2 FNYEAQ (reference sequence).